The clone carrying this T cell receptor beta chain was picked up a small number of times. Its antigen is still unknown. CDR1 DFQATT and CDR2 SNEGSKA come from the germline V gene (reference sequence). The V gene lost 5 bases and the J gene lost 0 bases, with 8 bases spanning the gap. CDR3 length: 12 amino acids. The sample originates from a study of T cells in Graves' hyperthyroidism and ophthalmopathy. Authors of the study amplified TCR beta CDR3 regions from RNA transcripts. The TCR CDR3 first-round RT-PCR relied on the HTBI primer set. Via MiXCR, TCRdb re-called the multiplex PCR reads, giving one row per CDR3 protein. The sample holds hundreds of thousands of distinct CDR3 sequences; 38% are singletons and the top ten take 7% to 10%. Those with hyperthyroidism were 18 to 65 years old, newly diagnosed, and ill for under 2 months. The PBMCs were sourced from fresh peripheral blood (about 10 ml). Study-level points and caveats: The model predicted ophthalmopathy a median roughly six months before onset. A model using 13 V-J features told ophthalmopathy apart from stable hyperthyroidism.

The receptor was derived from a man younger than 35 with Graves' hyperthyroidism. Specimen: blood. The chain uses TRBV20-1 and TRBJ2-7; D not certain. The DNA of the CDR3 is TGCAGTGCTCGAAGGAACTCCTACGAGCAGTACTTC. Residues: CSARRNSYEQYF.